These 17 T cell receptor beta chains were all obtained from the same sample, sequenced in a study of prognosis after radiotherapy for stage I lung cancer. Genomic DNA served as the source from which two-round multiplex PCR generated TCR beta CDR3 amplicons. Primers (each specific to one TRBV or TRBJ gene) were used in first-round PCR. TCRdb re-called the multiplex PCR reads through MiXCR, storing one row per CDR3 protein. This sample carries 24,000 or so distinct CDR3 sequences, approximately 40% of them seen once, and the ten largest clones take about 22%. Sequencing was performed on PBMCs, taken before or after stereotactic body radiation therapy (not recorded which). The receptors were gathered from a donor at least 50 years old with non-small cell lung cancer.

This clonotype ranks as medium-sized (0.01 to 0.1%). The chain recombines TRBV20-1 with TRBJ1-3; no firm D call. Trimming left V 1 base short and J 3 bases short, with 7 bases between. Germline loops: CDR1 DFQATT, CDR2 SNEGSKA (reference sequence). The CDR3 length is 13 residues. The CDR3 coding sequence is TGCAGTGCTAGAGTCCAAAGTGGAAACACCATATATTTT. This gives the protein CSARVQSGNTIYF.

Points on this clonotype: This likely came from a read error, as a far larger clone is one base away. The rearrangement links TRBV6-2 or TRBV6-3 to TRBJ2-5, with D maybe TRBD1 (5 bases). The CDR3 has 12 residues. Germline assignment: CDR1 MNHEY and CDR2 SVGEGT. V was clipped by 6 bases and J by 5 bases, with 10 bases between them. The CDR3 coding sequence is TGTGCCAGCAGCGACAGTGGCGAGACCCAGTACTTC. It codes for CASSDSGETQYF.

Sample share makes this clonotype medium-sized. The CDR3 DNA is TGTGCCAGCAGTTTATCGGGACTGAGCTCCTACGAGCAGTACTTC. Amino acid sequence: CASSLSGLSSYEQYF. The chain recombines TRBV12-3 or TRBV12-4 with TRBJ2-7; D may be TRBD2 (6 bases). This CDR3 comprises 15 residues. V was cut by 2 bases and J by 0 bases, with 11 bases left in between.

The V gene is TRBV7-2, the J gene TRBJ1-2; tentatively, D is TRBD1 (6 bases). V lost 0 bases and J lost 6, with 8 bases in between. Germline V CDR1 and CDR2: SGHTA, FQGNSA. The CDR3 has 13 amino acids. CDR3 bases: TGTGCCAGCAGCTTAGCCAACAGGGATGGCTACACCTTC. Its protein is CASSLANRDGYTF.

Concerning this clonotype itself: At one of its ends the junction is not consistent with the germline gene, which may arise from a read error. The V call is TRBV19, the J call TRBJ1-5; D not certain. Looked up from germline, CDR1 is LNHDA and CDR2 is SQIVND (reference sequence). This CDR3 has 15 residues. In nucleotides, the CDR3 is TGTGCCAGCAGTATCATGATAGTCAGCCTCCAGCCCCAGCATTTT. Translating it yields CASSIMIVSLQPQHF.

This chain links TRBV27 with TRBJ1-1; D gene ambiguous. The CDR3 consists of 12 residues. CDR1 is MNHEY, CDR2 SMNVEV, per germline (reference sequence). The V end was cut by 3 bases, the J end by 4 bases, with 6 bases between. The CDR3 region is CASSFSGTEAFF. CDR3 nucleotide sequence: TGTGCCAGCAGTTTTAGCGGCACTGAAGCTTTCTTT.

This clonotype turned up a few times. This rearrangement joins TRBV6-1 to TRBJ1-6; D possibly corresponds to TRBD1 (5 bases). The CDR3 loop spans 13 amino acids. Deletions cut 5 bases from V and 13 bases from J, with 15 bases between. Germline assignment: CDR1 MNHNS and CDR2 SASEGT. The CDR3 nucleotides are TGTGCCAGCAGTCCAACACTACAGGCGCCCCTCCACTTT. It is translated as CASSPTLQAPLHF.

The CDR3 reads CASGGAARDTQYF. CDR3 nucleotides: TGTGCTAGTGGGGGAGCGGCGAGAGATACGCAGTATTTT. The chain carries TRBV12-5 and TRBJ2-3; D perhaps matches TRBD2 (5 bases). Germline lookup yields CDR1 LGHNT and CDR2 FRNRAP. The CDR3 has 13 residues. V lost 6 bases, J lost 5 bases, and 12 bases lay in between.

This clonotype came up many times. V and J are TRBV7-9 and TRBJ1-6; D remains unclear. This CDR3 has 15 amino acids. The V gene lost 6 bases and the J gene lost 5 bases, with 14 bases spanning the gap. Germline-derived CDR1 and CDR2 are SEHNR and FQNEAQ (reference sequence). CDR3 protein: CASSAWTENNSPLHF. In DNA, the CDR3 is TGTGCCAGCAGTGCGTGGACGGAAAATAATTCACCCCTCCACTTT.

This clonotype was observed at least ten times. The V gene is TRBV10-3, the J gene TRBJ1-2; 10 nucleotides line up with TRBD1. V shed 4 bases, J shed 8 bases, and the junction held 4 bases outside the gene matches. The CDR3 is 13 residues long. From germline, CDR1 is ENHRY and CDR2 SYGVKD. The CDR3 DNA sequence: TGTGCCATCAGTGGGGACAGGGGAGGAGGCTACACCTTC. Its protein product is CAISGDRGGGYTF.

The sample holds one count of this clonotype. Written as DNA, the CDR3 is TGTGCCAGCAGAGAACGGACAGCGGAAGCTTTCTTT. Its protein is CASRERTAEAFF. This chain links TRBV11-2 with TRBJ1-1, with TRBD1 as a possible D gene (6 bases). This CDR3 is 12 amino acids long. Germline V gene data show CDR1 as SGHAT and CDR2 as FQNNGV. V lost 6 bases and J lost 8, with 13 bases in between.

With regard to this clonotype: A read error is the likely source, as a far larger clone sits one nucleotide away. The rearrangement uses TRBV6-4 and TRBJ2-6, with D possibly matching TRBD1 (5 bases). The CDR3 has 15 residues. The germline V gene encodes CDR1 MRHNA and CDR2 SNTAGT. For the CDR3, the DNA is TGTGCCAGCAGTTTACGCGGCTCTGGGGCCAACTTCCTGACTTTC. Protein product: CASSLRGSGANFLTF.

The chain has TRBV6-2 or TRBV6-3 and TRBJ2-2, with TRBD1 matching 7 bases. J gave up 2 bases and V 7 bases, and 16 bases lay outside the gene matches. CDR3 length: 18 amino acids. The germline CDR1 and CDR2 sequences are MNHEY and SVGEGT. The CDR3 spells CASIPRQGSLLNTGELFF. The DNA of the CDR3 is TGTGCCAGCATCCCTAGACAGGGCTCCCTTCTAAACACCGGGGAGCTGTTTTTT.

This clonotype was observed a handful of times. This rearrangement joins TRBV5-6 to TRBJ2-4; no reliable D call. V gave up 2 bases and J gave up 0 bases, with 12 bases separating them. Per the germline V gene, CDR1 is SGHDT and CDR2 is YYEEEE. This CDR3 spans 16 amino acids. CDR3 sequence (DNA): TGTGCCAGCAGCTTCAGTTGGGCCATAGCCAAAAACATTCAGTACTTC. Its translation: CASSFSWAIAKNIQYF.

This chain connects TRBV3-1 to TRBJ2-7; tentatively, D is TRBD1 (5 bases). V dropped 3 bases and J dropped 2 bases, with 20 bases sitting between them. Germline V gives CDR1 LGHDT, CDR2 YNNKEL (reference sequence). This CDR3 comprises 17 residues. CDR3 in amino acids: CASSQIIHYQGAYEQYF. For the CDR3, the DNA is TGTGCCAGCAGCCAGATAATTCACTACCAAGGGGCCTACGAGCAGTACTTC.

This clonotype has ten or more counts. The chain joins TRBV13 to TRBJ1-1, with 8 nucleotides matching TRBD1. V gave up 3 bases and J gave up 8 bases; unmatched junction bases: 2. Germline-derived CDR1 and CDR2 are PRHDT and FYEKMQ (reference sequence). The CDR3 spans 12 residues. The CDR3 bases are TGTGCCAGCAGCTTCCGACAGGGGGAAGCTTTCTTT. Translated: CASSFRQGEAFF.

On this clonotype: An end of the junction does not agree with germline; a read error may underlie this. This chain connects TRBV6-1 to TRBJ2-2; TRBD2 aligns across 8 bases. The germline V gene has CDR1 MNHNS and CDR2 SASEGT. The CDR3 extends over 16 amino acids. The CDR3 loop is CASTRNSGMGAGEPFF. The DNA for the CDR3 is TGTGCCAGCACCCGAAATAGCGGGATGGGGGCCGGGGAGCCGTTTTTT.